The sequence of this TCR beta chain was determined in a study of blood T cell repertoires in COVID-19 (dated by TCRdb to 2020 to 2021). Regarding the research as a whole: The collaborator samples originated in the United States, Italy and Spain and spanned the acute and convalescent phases of COVID-19. The material from the prospective study consisted of cDNA or gDNA derived from T cells, B-cell-depleted T cells, or PBMCs. Subjects who had been exposed to COVID-19, were actively infected with it, or had recovered from it provided the deeply sampled blood TCRbeta repertoires that made up the dataset. The repertoires were released in a freely available public database intended as a resource for research on the immune response to SARS-CoV-2. The samples were drawn from two sources: the first 160 participants of the ongoing ImmuneRACE study, and fewer than 1,500 subjects contributed by 6 global collaborators. Sample metadata almost always included a de-identified subject ID, COVID-19 status, age in years and sex. Where available, HLA class I and class II types were obtained from metadata supplied by the sample provider rather than from assay-based typing. The full study reports these points: The amount of clinical and demographic metadata varied by source and participant and was provided uncurated.

The sample holds a few counts of this clone. Its antigen remains unidentified. Per-base quality was not reported, and no clone a single base away is much larger than it. Looking up the germline V gene yields CDR1 SGHTA and CDR2 FQGNSA. V is clipped by 5 bases and J by 10 bases, and the sequence between their germline boundaries is 6 bases long. The CDR3 numbers 11 residues from cysteine through phenylalanine. CDR3 DNA only is kept here, 33 bases in frame from base 1. The immunoSEQ Assay, a bias-controlled multiplex PCR, was used to amplify TCRbeta CDR3 regions from genomic DNA. The study's own analysis went as follows. Within the assay, amplification of reference gene primers was used to estimate how many nucleated cells each sample contained. To quantify the absolute abundance of each unique TCRbeta CDR3 rearrangement, sequence reads were collapsed and filtered. For each sample, productive Simpson clonality was calculated as the square root of Simpson's diversity index over productive rearrangements. Imported from immuneACCESS, the table was reduced by TCRdb to in-frame sequences with V and J called. These copies leave out some clones; in studies compared against another copy, an unresolved V gene accounts for under half, and the cause of the remainder is not known. V, J and clone size derive from that table, while D and trimming were established from the DNA sequence. This sample gives 15,000 to 20,000 clones in total; 81% of them show up just once. In total, the top ten clones hold approximately 13% of the sample.

The collaborating institutions used their own protocols to collect whole blood in K2EDTA tubes. Collaborator samples were shipped for TCRbeta analysis as frozen whole blood, isolated PBMCs, or DNA extracted from either sample type. Input material: peripheral blood. The sequence was obtained from a man aged 40-49 years with active or convalescent COVID-19. The chain uses TRBV7-2 and TRBJ1-6; there is no confident call for the D gene. For the CDR3, the sequence is CASSESSPLHF. The DNA sequence is TGTGCCAGCAGCGAAAGCTCACCCCTCCACTTT.